Listed below are T cell receptor beta chains from one sample, sequenced in a study of T cell responses to AZD1222 COVID-19 vaccine. The assay was immunoSEQ multiplex PCR, and TCRdb's table has in-frame clones only and misses some. The sample shows fewer than 150,000 clones, roughly nine tenths of them seen only once. The sequencing used peripheral blood, collected on day 0 of AZD1222 vaccination. The receptor set was obtained from an adult in good health. Both conserved end residues are part of each CDR3. Each record gives: V gene, CDR3 length, clone size, J gene, D gene, CDR3 DNA, CDR3 protein. A D gene is named only where the DNA matches it firmly. Clone size is shown for a subset of rows, as once, few, many or a class of expanded clone.

TRBV30,12,.,TRBJ2-2,.,TGTGCCTGGTCGACCCCTACGGGGGAGCTGTTTTTT,CAWSTPTGELFF
TRBV11-2,16,.,TRBJ2-2,.,TGTGCCAGCAGTCTAAACTGGGGGCTCGACACCGGGGAGCTGTTTTTT,CASSLNWGLDTGELFF
TRBV7-2,13,.,TRBJ1-5,.,TGTGCCAGCAGCTTACTTTTAGATCAGCCCCAGCATTTT,CASSLLLDQPQHF
TRBV11-3,14,.,TRBJ2-7,.,TGTGCCAGCAGCACCTTACCGACCTCCTACGAGCAGTACTTC,CASSTLPTSYEQYF
TRBV28,12,few,TRBJ1-2,.,TGTGCCAGCAGGGATCAACTCTATGGCTACACCTTC,CASRDQLYGYTF
TRBV19,13,.,TRBJ1-2,.,TGTGCCAGTAATGCTTGGGGGAACTATGGCTACACCTTC,CASNAWGNYGYTF
TRBV9,16,.,TRBJ2-7,.,TGTGCCAGCAGCGTGGGGACTCGTGCCGTGATATACGAGCAGTACTTC,CASSVGTRAVIYEQYF
TRBV2,14,once,TRBJ1-5,.,TGTGCCAGCAGGAGAGACATAGGGGATCAGCCCCAGCATTTT,CASRRDIGDQPQHF
TRBV11-2,16,.,TRBJ1-2,TRBD1,TGTGCCAGCAGCCTCACGACAGGGGCCGCGGGGCGAGGCTACACCTTC,CASSLTTGAAGRGYTF
TRBV6-5,14,.,TRBJ1-5,TRBD1,TGTGCCAGCAGTGACTCAGGGGGAAGACAGCCCCAGCATTTT,CASSDSGGRQPQHF
TRBV15,17,.,TRBJ2-1,TRBD2,TGTGCCACCAGCACCCTCAGGACTAGCGGCTCCTACAATGAGCAGTTCTTC,CATSTLRTSGSYNEQFF
TRBV2,18,.,TRBJ2-1,TRBD1,TGTGCCAGCAGTTCCCCGGGACAGGGTGTGAGCTCCTACAATGAGCAGTTCTTC,CASSSPGQGVSSYNEQFF
TRBV5-1,14,.,TRBJ1-4,.,TGCGCCAGCCACCTCGGTACAGATAATGAAAAACTGTTTTTT,CASHLGTDNEKLFF
TRBV21-1,22,.,TRBJ2-3,.,TGTGCCAGCAGCAAAGAGTCGGGACTAGCGGGCCCTAACCCGGATTTCACAGATACGCAGTATTTT,CASSKESGLAGPNPDFTDTQYF
TRBV19,16,once,TRBJ2-2,.,TGTGCCAGTACCATATTTGGGACTTCGAACACCGGGGAGCTGTTTTTT,CASTIFGTSNTGELFF
TRBV11-3,15,.,TRBJ2-2,TRBD1,TGTGCCAGCAGCTTCAGGATGCAGGGGGCCAGGGAGCTGTTTTTT,CASSFRMQGARELFF
TRBV7-8,16,.,TRBJ2-4,.,TGTGCCAGCAGCTTAGCGGGATTTCTAGCCAAAAACATTCAGTACTTC,CASSLAGFLAKNIQYF